The present T cell receptor beta chain was sequenced within a study of molecular identifiers for immune sequencing clone quantification. Whole-study results and caveats: Whereas clones above 20 RNA copies held under 1% of naive-cell molecules, they held over 98% of effector molecules. Underestimation of highly expanded clone sizes could arise where identical TCR molecules share a barcode.

The CDR3 extends over 14 amino acids. V lost 5 bases to trimming and J lost 0 bases, with 11 bases between them. Germline V lookup: CDR1 LNHDA, CDR2 SQIVND (reference sequence). A single record per CDR3 protein comes from TCRdb applying MiXCR to the PCR reads. Of 35,000 to 45,000 distinct CDR3 sequences in the sample, about a fifth were seen once. This clonotype was seen repeatedly, ten times or more. Its target is unknown. The origin of this receptor is a human donor in good health. Some libraries in this study had Jurkat cell RNA spiked in. This chain uses TRBV19 with TRBJ2-7, with D tentatively TRBD2 (5 bases). Sequencing was done on a sample of naive CD8+ T cells from blood, with Jurkat cell RNA spiked in. Stated subset: FACS-sorted CD8+CD4-CCR7+CD45RA+ naive T cells. CDR3 amino acids: CASSLSADSYEQYF. The DNA of the CDR3 is TGTGCCAGTAGTCTCTCAGCGGACTCCTACGAGCAGTACTTC.